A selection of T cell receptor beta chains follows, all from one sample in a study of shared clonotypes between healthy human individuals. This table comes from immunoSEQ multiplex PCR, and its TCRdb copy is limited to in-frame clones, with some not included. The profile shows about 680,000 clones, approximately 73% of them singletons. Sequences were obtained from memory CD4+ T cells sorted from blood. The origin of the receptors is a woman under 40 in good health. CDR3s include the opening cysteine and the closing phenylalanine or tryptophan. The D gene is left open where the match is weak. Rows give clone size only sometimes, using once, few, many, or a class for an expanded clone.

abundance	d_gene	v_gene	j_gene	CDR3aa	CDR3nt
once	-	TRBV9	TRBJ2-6	CASSPRGTGPGANVLTF	TGTGCCAGCAGCCCCCGTGGGACTGGACCTGGGGCCAACGTCCTGACTTTC
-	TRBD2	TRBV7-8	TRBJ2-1	CASSLGGRTYNEQFF	TGTGCCAGCAGCTTAGGCGGGAGGACCTACAATGAGCAGTTCTTC
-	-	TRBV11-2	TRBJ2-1	CASSLSSSQRIYNEQFF	TGTGCCAGCAGCTTAAGTTCCTCTCAAAGGATCTACAATGAGCAGTTCTTC
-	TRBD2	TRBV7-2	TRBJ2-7	CASSPSLAGAAYEQYF	TGTGCCAGCAGCCCTTCACTAGCGGGAGCGGCTTACGAGCAGTACTTC
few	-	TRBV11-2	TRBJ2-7	CASSLLSGKPVEQYF	TGTGCCAGCAGCTTACTTTCCGGGAAGCCGGTCGAGCAGTACTTC
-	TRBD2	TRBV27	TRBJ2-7	CASSAGAQHYEQYF	TGTGCCAGCAGTGCGGGAGCCCAACACTACGAGCAGTACTTC
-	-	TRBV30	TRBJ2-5	CAWRPGHKQETQYF	TGTGCCTGGAGGCCGGGACACAAACAAGAGACCCAGTACTTC
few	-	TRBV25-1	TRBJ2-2	CASREGAGTGELFF	TGTGCCAGCAGAGAAGGGGCCGGAACCGGGGAGCTGTTTTTT
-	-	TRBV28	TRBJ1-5	CASSPAGKLSNQPQHF	TGTGCCAGCAGCCCAGCGGGGAAGTTGAGCAATCAGCCCCAGCATTTT
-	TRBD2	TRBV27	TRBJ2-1	CASRDSGAYNEQFF	TGTGCCAGCAGGGATAGCGGGGCCTACAATGAGCAGTTCTTC
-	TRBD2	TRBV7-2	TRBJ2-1	CASSLLGLALKYNEQFF	TGTGCCAGCAGCTTATTGGGACTAGCGCTAAAGTACAATGAGCAGTTCTTC
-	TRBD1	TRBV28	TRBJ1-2	CASSLQGARGYTF	TGTGCCAGCAGCTTACAGGGGGCTAGGGGCTACACCTTC
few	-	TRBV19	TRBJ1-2	CASSITASGYTF	TGTGCCAGTAGTATAACGGCCTCTGGCTACACCTTC
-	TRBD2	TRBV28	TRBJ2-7	CATKRGARYEQYF	TGTGCCACCAAGCGGGGGGCTCGGTACGAGCAGTACTTC
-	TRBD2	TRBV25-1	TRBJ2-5	CASSEAAGGPGETQYF	TGTGCCAGCAGTGAGGCAGCGGGAGGGCCGGGGGAGACCCAGTACTTC
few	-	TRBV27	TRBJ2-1	CASSLASGYNEQFF	TGTGCCAGCAGTTTAGCCAGTGGCTACAATGAGCAGTTCTTC
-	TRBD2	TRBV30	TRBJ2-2	CAWRVTSGEYCEF	TGTGCCTGGAGGGTGACTAGCGGGGAGTATTGCGAGTTT
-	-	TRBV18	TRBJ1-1	CASSPQEGFETEAFF	TGTGCCAGCTCACCACAGGAGGGGTTTGAGACTGAAGCTTTCTTT
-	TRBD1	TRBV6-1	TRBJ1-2	CASSGGQGGYTF	TGTGCCAGCAGTGGGGGACAGGGAGGCTACACCTTC
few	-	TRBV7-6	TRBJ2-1	CASSYPFGPYNEQFF	TGTGCCAGCAGCTATCCTTTTGGCCCCTACAATGAGCAGTTCTTC
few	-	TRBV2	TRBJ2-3	CASRQGWRDTQYF	TGTGCCAGCAGACAGGGCTGGAGAGATACGCAGTATTTT
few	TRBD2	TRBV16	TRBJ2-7	CASSLGLDGGEQYF	TGTGCCAGCAGCCTTGGACTAGATGGCGGCGAGCAGTACTTC
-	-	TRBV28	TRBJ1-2	CASSLQGQKGYTF	TGTGCCAGCAGTTTACAGGGGCAGAAGGGCTACACCTTC
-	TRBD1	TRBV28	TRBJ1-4	CASSTGAGTGNEKLFF	TGTGCCAGCAGTACTGGGGCCGGGACAGGGAATGAAAAACTGTTTTTT
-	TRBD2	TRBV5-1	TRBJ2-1	CASSHRTSGIYNEQFF	TGCGCCAGCAGTCATAGGACTAGCGGTATCTACAATGAGCAGTTCTTC